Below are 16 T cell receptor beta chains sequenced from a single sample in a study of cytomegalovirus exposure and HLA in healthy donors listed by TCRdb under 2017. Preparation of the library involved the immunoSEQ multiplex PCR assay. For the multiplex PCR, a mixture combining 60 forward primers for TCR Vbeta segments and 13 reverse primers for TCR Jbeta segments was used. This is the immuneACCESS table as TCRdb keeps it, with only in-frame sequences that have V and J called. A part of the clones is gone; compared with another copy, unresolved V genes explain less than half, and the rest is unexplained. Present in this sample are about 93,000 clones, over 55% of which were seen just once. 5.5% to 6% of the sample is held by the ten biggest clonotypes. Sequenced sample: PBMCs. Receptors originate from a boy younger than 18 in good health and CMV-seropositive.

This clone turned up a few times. CDR3 sequence: CAWSPAGRQQQYF. The CDR3 bases are TGTGCCTGGAGTCCCGCGGGAAGGCAGCAGCAGTACTTC. This sequence joins TRBV30 and TRBJ2-7; perhaps TRBD2 as D (6 bases). This CDR3 is built from 13 residues. In germline, CDR1 is GTSNPN, CDR2 SVGIG (reference sequence). V shed 2 bases and J shed 8 bases, with 16 bases lying between them. Filled out from reference TRBV30 and TRBJ2-7, the complete variable domain reads SQTIHQWPATLVQPVGSPLSLECTVEGTSNPNLYWYRQAAGRGLQLLFYSVGIGQISSEVPQNLSASRPQDRQFILSSKKLLLSDSGFYLCAWSPAGRQQQYFGPGTRLTVT.

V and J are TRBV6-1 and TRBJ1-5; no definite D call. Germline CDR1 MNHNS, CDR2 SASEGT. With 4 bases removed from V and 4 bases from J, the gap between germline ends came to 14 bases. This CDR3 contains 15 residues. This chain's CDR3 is CASSGTGKLNQPQHF. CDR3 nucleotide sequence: TGTGCCAGCAGTGGGACGGGGAAATTAAATCAGCCCCAGCATTTT.

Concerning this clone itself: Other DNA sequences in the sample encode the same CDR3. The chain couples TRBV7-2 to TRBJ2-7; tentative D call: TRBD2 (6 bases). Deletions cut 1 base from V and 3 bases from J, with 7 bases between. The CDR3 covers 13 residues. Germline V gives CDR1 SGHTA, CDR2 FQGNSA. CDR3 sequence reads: CASSLGSGYEQYF. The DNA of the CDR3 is TGTGCCAGCAGCTTAGGTAGCGGCTACGAGCAGTACTTC.

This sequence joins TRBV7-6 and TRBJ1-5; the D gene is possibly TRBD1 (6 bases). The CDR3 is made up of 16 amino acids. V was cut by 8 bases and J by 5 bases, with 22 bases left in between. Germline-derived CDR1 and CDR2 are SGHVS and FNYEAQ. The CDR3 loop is CASSPGAGAGDQPQHF. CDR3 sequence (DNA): TGTGCCAGCTCCCCCGGAGCGGGGGCAGGAGATCAGCCCCAGCATTTT.

The CDR3 loop is CASSSTLLGGRDYNEQFF. As DNA, the CDR3 is TGTGCCAGCAGCTCGACCCTTCTAGGGGGACGAGACTACAATGAGCAGTTCTTC. The chain couples TRBV7-9 to TRBJ2-1; TRBD1 is a possible D gene (6 bases). V was pared by 4 bases and J by 3 bases, with 22 bases between. Germline CDR1 and CDR2: SEHNR and FQNEAQ (reference sequence). CDR3 length: 18 amino acids.

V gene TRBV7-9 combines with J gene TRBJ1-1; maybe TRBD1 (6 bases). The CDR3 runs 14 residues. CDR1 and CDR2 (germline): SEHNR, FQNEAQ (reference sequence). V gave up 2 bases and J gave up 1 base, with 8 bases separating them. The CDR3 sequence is CASSLPGENTEAFF. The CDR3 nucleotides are TGTGCCAGCAGCTTACCAGGGGAGAACACTGAAGCTTTCTTT.

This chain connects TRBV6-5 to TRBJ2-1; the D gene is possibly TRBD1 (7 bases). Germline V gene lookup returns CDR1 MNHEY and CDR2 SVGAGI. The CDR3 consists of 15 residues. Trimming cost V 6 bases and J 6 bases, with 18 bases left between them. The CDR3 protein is CASSPPGTAGNEQFF. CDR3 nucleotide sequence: TGTGCCAGCAGCCCACCTGGGACAGCGGGCAATGAGCAGTTCTTC.

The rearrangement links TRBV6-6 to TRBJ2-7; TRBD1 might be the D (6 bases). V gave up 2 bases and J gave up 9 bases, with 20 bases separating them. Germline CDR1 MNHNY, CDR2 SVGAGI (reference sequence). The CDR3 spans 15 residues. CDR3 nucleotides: TGTGCCAGCAGTTACACTCCGACAGGCCCCCCAGGGCAGTACTTC. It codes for CASSYTPTGPPGQYF.

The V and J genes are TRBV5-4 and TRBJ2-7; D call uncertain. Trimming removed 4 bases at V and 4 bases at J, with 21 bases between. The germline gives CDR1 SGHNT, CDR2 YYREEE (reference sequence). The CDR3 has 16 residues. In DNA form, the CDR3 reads TGTGCCAGCAGCCCAACGTTGCTGCGACTGTTATACGAGCAGTACTTC. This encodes CASSPTLLRLLYEQYF.

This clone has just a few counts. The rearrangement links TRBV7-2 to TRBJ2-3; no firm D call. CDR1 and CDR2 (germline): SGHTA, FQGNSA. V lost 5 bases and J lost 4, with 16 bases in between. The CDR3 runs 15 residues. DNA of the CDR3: TGTGCCAGCAGCCCTGACTGGATATTGGCAGATACGCAGTATTTT. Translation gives CASSPDWILADTQYF.

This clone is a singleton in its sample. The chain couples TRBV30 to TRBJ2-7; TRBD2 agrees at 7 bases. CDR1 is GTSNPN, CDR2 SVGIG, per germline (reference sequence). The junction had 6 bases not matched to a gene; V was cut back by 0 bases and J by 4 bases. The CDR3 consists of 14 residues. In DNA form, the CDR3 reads TGTGCCTGGAGTGTACGTCTAGCGGCATACGAGCAGTACTTC. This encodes CAWSVRLAAYEQYF.

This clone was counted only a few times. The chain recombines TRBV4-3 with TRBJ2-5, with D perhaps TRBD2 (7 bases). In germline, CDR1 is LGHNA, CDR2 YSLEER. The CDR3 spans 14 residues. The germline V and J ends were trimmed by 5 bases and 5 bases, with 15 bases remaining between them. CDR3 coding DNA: TGCGCCAGCAGCAAGGGGGGGTCCGAGGAGACCCAGTACTTC. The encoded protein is CASSKGGSEETQYF.

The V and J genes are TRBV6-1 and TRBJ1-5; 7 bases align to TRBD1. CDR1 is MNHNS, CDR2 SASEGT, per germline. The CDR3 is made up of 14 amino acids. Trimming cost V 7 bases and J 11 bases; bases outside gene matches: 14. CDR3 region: CASTTGQTSGAQHF. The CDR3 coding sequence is TGTGCCAGCACGACGGGACAGACCTCGGGAGCCCAGCATTTT.

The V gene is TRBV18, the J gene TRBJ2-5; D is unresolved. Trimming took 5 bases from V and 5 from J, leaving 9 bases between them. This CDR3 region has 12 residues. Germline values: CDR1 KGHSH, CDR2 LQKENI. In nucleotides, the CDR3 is TGTGCCAGCTCATCCCTCCCGGAGACCCAGTACTTC. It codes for CASSSLPETQYF.

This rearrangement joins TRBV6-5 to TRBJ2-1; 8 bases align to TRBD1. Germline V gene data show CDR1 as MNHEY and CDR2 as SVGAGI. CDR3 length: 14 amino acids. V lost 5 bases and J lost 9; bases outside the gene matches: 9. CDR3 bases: TGTGCCAGCAGTCCAAAGACAGGGGCGGCTGAGCAGTTCTTC. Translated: CASSPKTGAAEQFF.

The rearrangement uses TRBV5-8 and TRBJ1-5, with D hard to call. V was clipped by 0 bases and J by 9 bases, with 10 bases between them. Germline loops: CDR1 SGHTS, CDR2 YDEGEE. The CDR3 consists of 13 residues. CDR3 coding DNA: TGTGCCAGCAGCTTGGTCCCCCCCCGGCCCCAGCATTTT. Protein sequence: CASSLVPPRPQHF.